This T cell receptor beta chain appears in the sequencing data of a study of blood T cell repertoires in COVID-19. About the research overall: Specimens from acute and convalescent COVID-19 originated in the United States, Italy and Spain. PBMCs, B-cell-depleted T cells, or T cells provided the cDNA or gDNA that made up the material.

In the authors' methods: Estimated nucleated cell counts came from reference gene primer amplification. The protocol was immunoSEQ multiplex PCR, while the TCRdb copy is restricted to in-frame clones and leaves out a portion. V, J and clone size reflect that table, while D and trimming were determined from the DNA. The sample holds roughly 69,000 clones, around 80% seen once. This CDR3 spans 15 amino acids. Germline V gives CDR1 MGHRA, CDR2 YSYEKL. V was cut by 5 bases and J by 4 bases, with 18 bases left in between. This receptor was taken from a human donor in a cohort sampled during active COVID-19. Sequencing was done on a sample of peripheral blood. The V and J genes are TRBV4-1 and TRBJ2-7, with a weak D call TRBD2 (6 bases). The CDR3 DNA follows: TGCGCCAGCAGCACCGTCGACGGGGGAACGTACGAGCAGTACTTC. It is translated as CASSTVDGGTYEQYF.